The source of this T cell receptor beta chain is a study of blood T cell dynamics during melanoma immunotherapy. Sequenced by immunoSEQ multiplex PCR; TCRdb stores in-frame clones only, minus some. The sample includes around 12,000 clones, about 90% seen only once; the top ten take roughly 0.19%. CDR3 length: 15 amino acids. Trimming removed 0 bases at V and 4 bases at J, with 12 bases between. The germline CDR1 and CDR2 sequences are SGDLS and YYNGEE. The time point is: week 3, after first cycle of checkpoint inhibitor. Patients had no prior systemic cancer treatment, immunosuppressants or other active cancers.

The source is a human donor with melanoma. V gene TRBV9 combines with J gene TRBJ2-3; D is perhaps TRBD2 (6 bases). The specimen was effector memory CD8+ T cells from blood, collected from a patient treated with checkpoint blockade. The CDR3 nucleotides are TGTGCCAGCAGCGTAGAGGGACTTAACCCAGATACGCAGTATTTT. Its translation: CASSVEGLNPDTQYF.